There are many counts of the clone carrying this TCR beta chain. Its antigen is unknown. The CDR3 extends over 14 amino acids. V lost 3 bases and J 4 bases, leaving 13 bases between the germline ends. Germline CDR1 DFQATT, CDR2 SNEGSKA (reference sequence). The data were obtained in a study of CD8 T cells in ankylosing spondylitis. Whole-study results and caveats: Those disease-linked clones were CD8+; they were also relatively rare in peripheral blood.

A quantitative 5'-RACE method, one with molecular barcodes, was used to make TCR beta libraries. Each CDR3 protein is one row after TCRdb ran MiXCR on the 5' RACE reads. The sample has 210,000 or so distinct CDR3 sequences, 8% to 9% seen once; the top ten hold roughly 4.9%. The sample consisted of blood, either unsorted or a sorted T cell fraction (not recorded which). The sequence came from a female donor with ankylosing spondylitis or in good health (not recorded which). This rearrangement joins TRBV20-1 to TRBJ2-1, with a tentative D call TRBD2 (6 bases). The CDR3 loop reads CSARDSRGYNEQFF. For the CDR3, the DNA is TGCAGTGCTAGGGACTCCCGGGGGTACAATGAGCAGTTCTTC.